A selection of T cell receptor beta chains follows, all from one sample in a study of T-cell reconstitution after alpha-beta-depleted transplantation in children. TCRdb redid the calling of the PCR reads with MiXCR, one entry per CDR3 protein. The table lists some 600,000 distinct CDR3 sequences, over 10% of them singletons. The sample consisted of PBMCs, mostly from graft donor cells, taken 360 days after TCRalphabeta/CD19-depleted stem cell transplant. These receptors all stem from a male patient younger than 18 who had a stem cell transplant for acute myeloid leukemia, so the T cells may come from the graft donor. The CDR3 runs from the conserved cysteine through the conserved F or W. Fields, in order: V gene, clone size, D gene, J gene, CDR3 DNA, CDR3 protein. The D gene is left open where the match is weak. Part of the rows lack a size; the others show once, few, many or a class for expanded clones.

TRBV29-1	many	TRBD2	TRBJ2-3	TGCAGCGTTGCGATCGGGACTAGCGCAACTAGCACAGATACGCAGTATTTT	CSVAIGTSATSTDTQYF
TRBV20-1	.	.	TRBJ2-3	TGCAGTGCTAGAGCCGAAATAGGGGGTAATACGCAGTATTTT	CSARAEIGGNTQYF
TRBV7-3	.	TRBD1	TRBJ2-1	TGTGCCAGCAGCGGGAGGACAGGGGTAACACCTTGGAATGAGCAGTTCTTC	CASSGRTGVTPWNEQFF
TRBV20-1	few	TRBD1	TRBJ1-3	TGCAGTGCCGTCGACAGGGCCGTCTCTGGAAACACCATATATTTT	CSAVDRAVSGNTIYF
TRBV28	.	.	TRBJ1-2	TGTGCCAGCAGTTTGGGCCCTGGCTACACCTTC	CASSLGPGYTF
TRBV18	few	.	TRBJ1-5	TGTGCCAGCTCACCAGGGGCTAATCAGCCCCAGCATTTT	CASSPGANQPQHF
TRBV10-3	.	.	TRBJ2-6	TGTGCCATCAGCTCTTACTCTGGGGCCAACGTCCTGACTTTC	CAISSYSGANVLTF
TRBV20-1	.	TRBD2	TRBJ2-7	TGCGGTGCTAGAGGCGTAGCGGGAGGAAACTACGAGCAGTACTTC	CGARGVAGGNYEQYF
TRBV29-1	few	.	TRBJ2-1	TGCAGCGTTGCGTACAGTTTGCAAGTTAGACTCTTC	CSVAYSLQVRLF
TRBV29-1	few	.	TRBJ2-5	TGCAGCGTTGAAGCTAGAGGGTTCGCGGGAAAGACCCAGTACTTC	CSVEARGFAGKTQYF
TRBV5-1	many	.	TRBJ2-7	TGCGCCAGCAGCTTGAGTTCAGGCGAAGGAATCCCTCTCTTC	CASSLSSGEGIPLF
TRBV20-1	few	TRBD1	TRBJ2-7	TGCAGTGCTGCCAGGACAGGGTCCTACGAGCAGTACTTC	CSAARTGSYEQYF
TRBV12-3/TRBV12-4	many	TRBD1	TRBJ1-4	TGTGCCAGCACCTACCAGGGGGGCGAAGCCGAAAAACTGTTTTTT	CASTYQGGEAEKLFF
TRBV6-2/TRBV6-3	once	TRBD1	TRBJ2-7	TGTGCCAGCAGTTACTCACCGGGACAGGGAAACCCGTCCCTAGGCTACGAGCAGTACTTC	CASSYSPGQGNPSLGYEQYF
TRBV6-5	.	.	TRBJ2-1	TGTGCCAGCAGTTACAAACTTGGGTCCGGAGAGCAGTTCTTC	CASSYKLGSGEQFF
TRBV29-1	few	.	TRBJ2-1	TGCAGCGTTGGGTTAGGGGGATCCTACAATGAGCAGTTCTTC	CSVGLGGSYNEQFF
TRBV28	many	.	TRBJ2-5	TGTGCCAGCAGTCCCCCGAGGCCCCGGGAGACCCAGTACTTC	CASSPPRPRETQYF
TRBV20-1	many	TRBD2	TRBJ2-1	TGCAGTGCTAGTAGGACTAGCGGCTACAATGAGCAGTTCTTC	CSASRTSGYNEQFF
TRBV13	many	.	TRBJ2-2	TGTGCCAGCAGCTTCAGGGGAGGGGAGCTGTTTTTT	CASSFRGGELFF
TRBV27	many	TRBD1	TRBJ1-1	TGTGCCAGCAGTCGAAGGCCGGACAGGGGCCCGAACACTGAAGCTTTCTTT	CASSRRPDRGPNTEAFF
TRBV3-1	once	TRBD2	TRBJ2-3	TGTGCCAGCAGCCAATGGCCGGGACTAGCGGGAGGAGGTCTAGATACGCAGTATTTT	CASSQWPGLAGGGLDTQYF
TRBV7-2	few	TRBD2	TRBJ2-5	TGTGCCAGCAGCTTTCCAGCGGGAGGGCCTGGGGAGACCCAGTACTTC	CASSFPAGGPGETQYF
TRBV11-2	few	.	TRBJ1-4	TGTGCCAGCAGCTTAGTGGGGGGCTGGAATGAAAAACTGTTTTTT	CASSLVGGWNEKLFF
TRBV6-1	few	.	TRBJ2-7	TGTGCCAGCAGTCTCCGCCGAAGCCTTAACGAGCAGTACTTC	CASSLRRSLNEQYF
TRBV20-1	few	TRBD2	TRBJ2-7	TGCAGTGCTAGGCACCCAACGGGACTAGCTACCCACGAGCAGTACTTC	CSARHPTGLATHEQYF
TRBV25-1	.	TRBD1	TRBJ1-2	TGTGCCAGCAGTGAATGGGACAGACCCAACTATGGCTACACCTTC	CASSEWDRPNYGYTF
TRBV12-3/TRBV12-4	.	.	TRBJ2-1	TGTGCCAGCAGCCTCCGGGCAGTACCTCATGAGCAGTTCTTC	CASSLRAVPHEQFF
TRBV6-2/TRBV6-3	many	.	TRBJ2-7	TGTGCCAGCAGTTACTCGGGCGAGCAGTACTTC	CASSYSGEQYF
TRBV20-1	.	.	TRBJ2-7	TGCAGTGCTCTCTGGGGGGCTTACGAGCAGTACTTC	CSALWGAYEQYF